One T cell receptor (beta chain) is described in this entry. Its cognate antigen is unknown. In the PCR, 60 Vbeta and 13 Jbeta primers were used. As handled by the study authors: About 10 million of about 80 million unique TCR beta chains were shared, per a later count. Generated by immunoSEQ multiplex PCR, the TCRdb table keeps only in-frame clones and is missing some. The V and J calls and the clone size are those of that table, but D and trimming were determined from the DNA. The sample holds approximately 160,000 clones, roughly 72% seen once. CDR1 is SGDLS and CDR2 is YYNGEE in the germline V gene. Trimming cost V 3 bases and J 0 bases, with 6 bases left between them. The CDR3 sequence is 13 residues long. The data were taken from a study of cytomegalovirus exposure and HLA in healthy donors. Findings of the study overall: For most subjects, TCR beta sequences were reported to predict HLA-A and HLA-B alleles with accuracy.

Healthy individuals who donated bone marrow served as the donors. While unrecorded immune exposures were likely, the donors were nominally healthy when sampled. This chain links TRBV9 with TRBJ1-1, with D possibly TRBD1 on 5 matching bases. The receptor's source is a man aged 40-50 years in good health and CMV-seronegative. What was sequenced was PBMCs. The CDR3 sequence is CASSATVNTEAFF. CDR3 DNA: TGTGCCAGCAGCGCGACAGTGAACACTGAAGCTTTCTTT.